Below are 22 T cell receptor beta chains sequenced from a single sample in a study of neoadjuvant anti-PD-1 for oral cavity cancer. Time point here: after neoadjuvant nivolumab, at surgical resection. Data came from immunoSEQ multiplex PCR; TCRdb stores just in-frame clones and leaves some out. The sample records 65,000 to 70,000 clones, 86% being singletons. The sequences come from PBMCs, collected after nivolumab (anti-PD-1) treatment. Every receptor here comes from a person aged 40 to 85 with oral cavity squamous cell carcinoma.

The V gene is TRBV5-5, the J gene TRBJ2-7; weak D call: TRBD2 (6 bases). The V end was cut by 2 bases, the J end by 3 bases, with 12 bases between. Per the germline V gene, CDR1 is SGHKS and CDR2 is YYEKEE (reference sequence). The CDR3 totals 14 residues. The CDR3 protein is CASSFPGVSYEQYF. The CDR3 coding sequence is TGTGCCAGCAGCTTCCCGGGGGTCAGCTACGAGCAGTACTTC.

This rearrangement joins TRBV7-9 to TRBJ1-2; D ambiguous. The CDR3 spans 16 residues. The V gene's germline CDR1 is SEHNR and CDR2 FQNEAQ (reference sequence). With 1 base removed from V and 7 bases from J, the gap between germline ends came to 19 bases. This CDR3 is CASSLGSGNSRGGYTF. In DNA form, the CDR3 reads TGTGCCAGCAGCTTAGGTTCCGGAAATTCGCGTGGTGGCTACACCTTC.

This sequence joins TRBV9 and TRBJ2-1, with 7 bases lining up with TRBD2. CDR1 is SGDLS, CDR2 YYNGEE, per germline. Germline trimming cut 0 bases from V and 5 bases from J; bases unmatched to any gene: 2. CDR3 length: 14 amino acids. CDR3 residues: CASSVAGGNNEQFF. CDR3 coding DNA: TGTGCCAGCAGCGTAGCGGGAGGCAACAATGAGCAGTTCTTC.

The CDR3 DNA sequence: TGTGCCAGTAGTATCCCTCGACAGGGCTTCAAGAGGAATACGCAGTATTTT. It codes for CASSIPRQGFKRNTQYF. V is TRBV19 and J is TRBJ2-3; TRBD1 agrees at 7 bases. Germline V CDR1 and CDR2: LNHDA, SQIVND (reference sequence). The CDR3 spans 17 residues. V shed 3 bases and J 7 bases; nucleotides not matched to a gene: 16.

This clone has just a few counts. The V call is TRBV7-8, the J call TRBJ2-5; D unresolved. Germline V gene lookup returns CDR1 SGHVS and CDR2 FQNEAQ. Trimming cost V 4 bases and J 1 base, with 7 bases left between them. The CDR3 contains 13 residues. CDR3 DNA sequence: TGTGCCAGCAGCTCCTATACCCAAGAGACCCAGTACTTC. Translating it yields CASSSYTQETQYF.

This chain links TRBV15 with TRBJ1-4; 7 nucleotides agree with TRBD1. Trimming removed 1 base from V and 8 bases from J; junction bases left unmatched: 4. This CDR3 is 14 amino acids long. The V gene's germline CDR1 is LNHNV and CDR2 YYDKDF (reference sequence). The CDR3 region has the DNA TGTGCCACCAGCAGAGGACAGGGAAGGGAAAAACTGTTTTTT. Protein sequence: CATSRGQGREKLFF. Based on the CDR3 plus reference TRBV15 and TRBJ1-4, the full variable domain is DAMVIQNPRYQVTQFGKPVTLSCSQTLNHNVMYWYQQKSSQAPKLLFHYYDKDFNNEADTPDNFQSRRPNTSFCFLDIRSPGLGDTAMYLCATSRGQGREKLFFGSGTQLSVL.

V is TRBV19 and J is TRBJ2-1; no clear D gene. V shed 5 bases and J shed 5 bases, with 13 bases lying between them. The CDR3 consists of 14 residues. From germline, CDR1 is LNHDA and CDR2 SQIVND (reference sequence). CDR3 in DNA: TGTGCCAGTAGTGCCCTTGATTTCAACAATGAGCAGTTCTTC. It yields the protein CASSALDFNNEQFF.

As DNA, the CDR3 is TGTGCCAGCTGCGCGGGCCTCATCCAGCCCCAGCATTTT. Protein product: CASCAGLIQPQHF. The V call is TRBV2, the J call TRBJ1-5; D gene unclear. Trimming took 8 bases from V and 7 from J, leaving 15 bases between them. The CDR3 runs to 13 residues. CDR1 is SNHLY and CDR2 is FYNNEI in the germline V gene.

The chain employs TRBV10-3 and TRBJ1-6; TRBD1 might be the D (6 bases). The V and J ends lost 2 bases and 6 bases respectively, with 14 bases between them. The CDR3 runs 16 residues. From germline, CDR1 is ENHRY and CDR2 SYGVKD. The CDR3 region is CAISERDTGSNSPLHF. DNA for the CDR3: TGTGCCATCAGTGAGCGAGATACAGGGAGTAATTCACCCCTCCACTTT.

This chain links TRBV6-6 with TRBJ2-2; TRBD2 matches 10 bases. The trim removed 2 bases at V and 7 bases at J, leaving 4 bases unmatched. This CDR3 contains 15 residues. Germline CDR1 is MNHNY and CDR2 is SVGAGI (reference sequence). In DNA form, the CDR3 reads TGTGCCAGCAGTTACGGGACTAGCGTCGTCGGGGAGCTGTTTTTT. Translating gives CASSYGTSVVGELFF.

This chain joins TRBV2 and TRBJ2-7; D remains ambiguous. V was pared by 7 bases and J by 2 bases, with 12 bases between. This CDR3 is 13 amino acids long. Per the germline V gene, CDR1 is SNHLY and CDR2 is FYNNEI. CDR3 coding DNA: TGTGCCAGCAATCCACGTCTAACCTACGAGCAGTACTTC. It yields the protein CASNPRLTYEQYF.

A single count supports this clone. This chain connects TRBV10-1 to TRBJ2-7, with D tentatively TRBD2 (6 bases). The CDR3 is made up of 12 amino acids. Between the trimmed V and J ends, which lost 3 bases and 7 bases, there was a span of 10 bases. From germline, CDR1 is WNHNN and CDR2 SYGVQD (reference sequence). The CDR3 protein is CASSDPGREQYF. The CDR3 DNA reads TGCGCCAGCAGTGACCCGGGGAGGGAGCAGTACTTC.

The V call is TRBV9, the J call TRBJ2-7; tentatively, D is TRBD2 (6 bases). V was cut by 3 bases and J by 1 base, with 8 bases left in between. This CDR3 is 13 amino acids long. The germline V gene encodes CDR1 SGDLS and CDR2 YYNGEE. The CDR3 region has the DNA TGTGCCAGCAGCGGGGGGGATTCCTACGAGCAGTACTTC. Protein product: CASSGGDSYEQYF. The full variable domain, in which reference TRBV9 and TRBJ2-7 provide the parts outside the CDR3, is DSGVTQTPKHLITATGQRVTLRCSPRSGDLSVYWYQQSLDQGLQFLIQYYNGEERAKGNILERFSAQQFPDLHSELNLSSLELGDSALYFCASSGGDSYEQYFGPGTRLTVT.

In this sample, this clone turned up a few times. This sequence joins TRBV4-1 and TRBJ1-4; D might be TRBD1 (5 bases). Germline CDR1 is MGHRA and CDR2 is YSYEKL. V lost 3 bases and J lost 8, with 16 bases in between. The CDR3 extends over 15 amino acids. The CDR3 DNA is TGCGCCAGCAGCCACGAACTTGGGACGGCGGAAAAACTGTTTTTT. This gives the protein CASSHELGTAEKLFF.

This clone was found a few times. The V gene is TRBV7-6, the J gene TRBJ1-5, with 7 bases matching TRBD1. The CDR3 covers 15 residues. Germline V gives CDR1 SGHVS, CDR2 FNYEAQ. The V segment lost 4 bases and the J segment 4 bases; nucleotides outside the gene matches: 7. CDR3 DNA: TGTGCCAGCAGCTCCACAGGGGCGCCAAATCAGCCCCAGCATTTT. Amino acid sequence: CASSSTGAPNQPQHF.

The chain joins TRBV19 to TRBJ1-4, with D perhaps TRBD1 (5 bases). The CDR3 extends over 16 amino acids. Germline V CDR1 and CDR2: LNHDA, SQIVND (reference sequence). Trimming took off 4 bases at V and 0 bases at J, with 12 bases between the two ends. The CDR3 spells CASSRRQLATNEKLFF. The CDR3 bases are TGTGCCAGTAGTAGGCGACAGCTTGCAACTAATGAAAAACTGTTTTTT.

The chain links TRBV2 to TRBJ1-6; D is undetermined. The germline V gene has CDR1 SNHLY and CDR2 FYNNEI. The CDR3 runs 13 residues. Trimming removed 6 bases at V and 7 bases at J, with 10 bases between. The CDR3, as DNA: TGTGCCAGCAGCGGGTCAGAGAATTCACCCCTCCACTTT. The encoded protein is CASSGSENSPLHF.

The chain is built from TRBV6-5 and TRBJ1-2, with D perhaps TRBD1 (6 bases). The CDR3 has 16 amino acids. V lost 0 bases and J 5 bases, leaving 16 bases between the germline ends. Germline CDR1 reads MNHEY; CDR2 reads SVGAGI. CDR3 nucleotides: TGTGCCAGCAGTTACTCGATACAGGGCGGCCCATATGGCTACACCTTC. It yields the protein CASSYSIQGGPYGYTF.

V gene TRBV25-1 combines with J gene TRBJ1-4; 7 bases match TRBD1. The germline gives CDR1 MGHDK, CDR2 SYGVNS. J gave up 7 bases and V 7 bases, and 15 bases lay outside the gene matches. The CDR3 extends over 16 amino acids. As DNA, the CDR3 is TGTGCCAGCACCACCGGGACAGCGTTTCCCATTGAAAAACTGTTTTTT. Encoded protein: CASTTGTAFPIEKLFF. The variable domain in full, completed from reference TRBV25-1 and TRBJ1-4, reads EADIYQTPRYLVIGTGKKITLECSQTMGHDKMYWYQQDPGMELHLIHYSYGVNSTEKGDLSSESTVSRIRTEHFPLTLESARPSHTSQYLCASTTGTAFPIEKLFFGSGTQLSVL.

This CDR3 is CASSMDRWSSYNEQFF. The CDR3 nucleotides are TGTGCCAGCAGTATGGACAGGTGGAGCTCCTACAATGAGCAGTTCTTC. The chain links TRBV27 to TRBJ2-1; 7 positions match TRBD1. The CDR3 loop spans 16 amino acids. The V gene's germline CDR1 is MNHEY and CDR2 SMNVEV (reference sequence). V lost 5 bases and J lost 0; bases outside the gene matches: 7.

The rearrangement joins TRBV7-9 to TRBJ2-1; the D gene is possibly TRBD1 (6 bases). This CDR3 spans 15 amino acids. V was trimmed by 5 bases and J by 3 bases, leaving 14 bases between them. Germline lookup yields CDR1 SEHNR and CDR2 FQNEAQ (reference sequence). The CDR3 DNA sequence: TGTGCCAGCAGCGGCCGAGGGGGAGTCTACAATGAGCAGTTCTTC. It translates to CASSGRGGVYNEQFF.

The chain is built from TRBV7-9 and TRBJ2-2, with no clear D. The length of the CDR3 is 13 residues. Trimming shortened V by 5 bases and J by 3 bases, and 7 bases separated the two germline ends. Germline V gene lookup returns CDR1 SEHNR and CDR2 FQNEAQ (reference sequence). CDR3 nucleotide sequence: TGTGCCAGCAGCCACTACGACACCGGGGAGCTGTTTTTT. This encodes CASSHYDTGELFF.